What follows describes a single T cell receptor (beta chain). The sample originates from a study of T cells in Graves' hyperthyroidism and ophthalmopathy. Germline lookup yields CDR1 MNHNS and CDR2 SASEGT. Deletions cut 1 base from V and 2 bases from J, with 11 bases between. The CDR3 consists of 15 residues. Authors of the study amplified TCR beta CDR3 regions from RNA transcripts. RT-PCR in the first round (using the HTBI primer set) targeted the TCR CDR3. TCRdb passed the multiplex PCR reads through MiXCR, listing each CDR3 protein once. The sample has around 520,000 distinct CDR3 sequences, around a quarter seen once.

This clonotype was sampled from a woman younger than 45 with Graves' ophthalmopathy. Sequencing used blood. This chain joins TRBV6-1 and TRBJ2-5, with D maybe TRBD1 (5 bases). CDR3 loop: CASSEGVGQQETQYF. The CDR3 DNA reads as TGTGCCAGCAGTGAAGGAGTGGGGCAACAAGAGACCCAGTACTTC.